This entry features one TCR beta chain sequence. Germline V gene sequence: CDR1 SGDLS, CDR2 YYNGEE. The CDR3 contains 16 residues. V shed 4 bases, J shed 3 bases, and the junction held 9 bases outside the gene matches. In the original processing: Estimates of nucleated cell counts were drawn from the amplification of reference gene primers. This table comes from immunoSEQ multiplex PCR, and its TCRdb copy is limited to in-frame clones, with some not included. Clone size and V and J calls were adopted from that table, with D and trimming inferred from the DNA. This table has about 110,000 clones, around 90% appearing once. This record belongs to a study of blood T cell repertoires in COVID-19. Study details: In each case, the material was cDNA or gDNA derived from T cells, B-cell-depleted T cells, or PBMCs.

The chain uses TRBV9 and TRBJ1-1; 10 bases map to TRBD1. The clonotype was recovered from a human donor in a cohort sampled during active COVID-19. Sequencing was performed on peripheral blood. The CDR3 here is CASSLRGTGADTEAFF. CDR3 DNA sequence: TGTGCCAGCAGCCTAAGAGGGACAGGGGCGGACACTGAAGCTTTCTTT.